These T cell receptor beta chains were read from a single sample in a study of blood T cell repertoires in COVID-19. The assay was immunoSEQ multiplex PCR, and TCRdb's table has in-frame clones only and misses some. The table lists roughly 250,000 clones, approximately 84% of them singletons, with just under 1% in the top ten. Sample: peripheral blood. These receptors were taken from a man in his forties with acute or convalescent COVID-19. The conserved cysteine and the conserved F or W are not part of the CDR3 here. The D gene is left open where the match is weak.

v_call: TRBV2; d_call: .; cdr3_aa: ASSGSTNTGELF
v_call: TRBV3-1/TRBV3-2; d_call: TRBD1; cdr3_aa: ASATGTVQAF
v_call: TRBV18; d_call: .; cdr3_aa: ASSPWPVDEQF
v_call: TRBV12-3/TRBV12-4; d_call: .; cdr3_aa: ASGRDGNTIY
v_call: TRBV9; d_call: .; cdr3_aa: ASSVGQGNYNEQF
v_call: TRBV5-8; d_call: .; cdr3_aa: ASSLEGGWDQPQH
v_call: TRBV6-2/TRBV6-3; d_call: .; cdr3_aa: ASSYGVTGFVETQY
v_call: TRBV30; d_call: .; cdr3_aa: AWSNDDRATNEKLF
v_call: TRBV9; d_call: TRBD2; cdr3_aa: ASSPRTRVYEQY
v_call: TRBV11-3; d_call: .; cdr3_aa: ASSLEDSYEQY
v_call: TRBV3-1/TRBV3-2; d_call: .; cdr3_aa: ASSQGLMNTEAF
v_call: TRBV10-3; d_call: .; cdr3_aa: AISEGITSWHEQF
v_call: TRBV20-1; d_call: .; cdr3_aa: SAARDTKAF
v_call: TRBV3-1/TRBV3-2; d_call: .; cdr3_aa: ASSQGEARGETQY
v_call: TRBV11-2; d_call: .; cdr3_aa: ASSLSPAGLSGNTIY
v_call: TRBV9; d_call: .; cdr3_aa: ASSTTTFYNEQF
v_call: TRBV15; d_call: .; cdr3_aa: ATSSGVVATNEKLF
v_call: TRBV11-3; d_call: .; cdr3_aa: ASSLEFRGRGGDEQF
v_call: TRBV6-1; d_call: .; cdr3_aa: ASSERWQGSQPQH
v_call: TRBV4-3; d_call: .; cdr3_aa: ASSLRGEPAGEKLF
v_call: TRBV6-1; d_call: TRBD1; cdr3_aa: ASSAAGTGTYEQY
v_call: TRBV11-2; d_call: TRBD2; cdr3_aa: ASCPSGGVYNEQF
v_call: TRBV1; d_call: .; cdr3_aa: TSREDFEGSGELF
v_call: TRBV6-5; d_call: .; cdr3_aa: ASSYSGTFLYEQY
v_call: TRBV12-3/TRBV12-4; d_call: .; cdr3_aa: ASSYIGDTEAF
v_call: TRBV3-1/TRBV3-2; d_call: .; cdr3_aa: ASMGATYEQY
v_call: TRBV14; d_call: .; cdr3_aa: ASLIRSLPSNQPQH
v_call: TRBV27; d_call: TRBD1; cdr3_aa: ASSRLSGTGGISNQPQH
v_call: TRBV5-1; d_call: .; cdr3_aa: ASSLVPGVREQF
v_call: TRBV5-4; d_call: .; cdr3_aa: ASSRGTDSNQPQH
v_call: TRBV29-1; d_call: TRBD1; cdr3_aa: SVVRGIDYT
v_call: TRBV5-1; d_call: TRBD1; cdr3_aa: ASRGTGDRNEKLF
v_call: TRBV24-1; d_call: TRBD1; cdr3_aa: ATEGQASGYT
v_call: TRBV2; d_call: TRBD1; cdr3_aa: ASSEVRQGNEQF
v_call: TRBV7-2; d_call: TRBD1; cdr3_aa: ASSSHPVLGTGSHEQY
v_call: TRBV4-2; d_call: TRBD2; cdr3_aa: ASSQAAGQGGSYEQY
v_call: TRBV5-4; d_call: .; cdr3_aa: ASSYPGVSVYEQY
v_call: TRBV5-1; d_call: .; cdr3_aa: ASSLGDYEQY
v_call: TRBV28; d_call: TRBD1; cdr3_aa: ASSEPGQGGIGYGYT
v_call: TRBV5-1; d_call: TRBD2; cdr3_aa: ASSTGTSGGSDTQY
v_call: TRBV7-9; d_call: .; cdr3_aa: ASSFPPGGAADTQY